Detailed here is one T cell receptor (beta chain). Its target is not known. These data belong to a study of T cells after yellow fever vaccination. The overall study: Those fractions that held only low numbers of cells were prepared using the SMART-Seq v4 Ultra Low Input RNA kit.

A universal primer site and UMIs were added as TCR cDNA was made by 5'RACE template switching. TCRdb re-called the 5' RACE reads with MiXCR, one entry per CDR3 protein. The table shows hundreds of thousands of distinct CDR3 sequences, with roughly 12% occurring only once. Notes on the study in general: Most primary-vaccination clones reappeared after the booster (more than 95% CD4, approximately 88% CD8). Relatively few clonotypes were ones that appeared in both CD4 and CD8 compartments.

After removal of 5 bases from V and 2 bases from J, the junction contained 4 bases not matched to a gene. This CDR3 has 13 amino acids. Looked up from germline, CDR1 is DFQATT and CDR2 is SNEGSKA (reference sequence). The chain carries TRBV20-1 and TRBJ2-7, with 9 positions matching TRBD1. The origin of this receptor is a man younger than 45 who received the YFV17D yellow fever vaccine. The starting material was PBMCs, obtained on the day of the yellow fever booster vaccination. CDR3 in amino acids: CSALRQGAYEQYF. CDR3 in DNA: TGCAGTGCTCTGAGACAGGGGGCCTACGAGCAGTACTTC.